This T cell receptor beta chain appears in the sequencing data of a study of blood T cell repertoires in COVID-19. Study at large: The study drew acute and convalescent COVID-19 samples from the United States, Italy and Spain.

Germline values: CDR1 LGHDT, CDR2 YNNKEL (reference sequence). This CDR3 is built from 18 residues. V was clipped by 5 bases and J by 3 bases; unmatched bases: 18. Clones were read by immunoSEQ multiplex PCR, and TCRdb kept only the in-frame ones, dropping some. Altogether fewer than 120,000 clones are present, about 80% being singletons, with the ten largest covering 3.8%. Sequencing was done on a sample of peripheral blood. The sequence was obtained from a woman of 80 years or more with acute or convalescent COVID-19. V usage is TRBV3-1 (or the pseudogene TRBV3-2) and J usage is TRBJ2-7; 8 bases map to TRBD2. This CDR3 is CASSSLTKAGVYGYEQYF. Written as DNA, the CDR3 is TGTGCCAGCAGCTCCCTAACAAAAGCGGGAGTCTATGGCTACGAGCAGTACTTC.